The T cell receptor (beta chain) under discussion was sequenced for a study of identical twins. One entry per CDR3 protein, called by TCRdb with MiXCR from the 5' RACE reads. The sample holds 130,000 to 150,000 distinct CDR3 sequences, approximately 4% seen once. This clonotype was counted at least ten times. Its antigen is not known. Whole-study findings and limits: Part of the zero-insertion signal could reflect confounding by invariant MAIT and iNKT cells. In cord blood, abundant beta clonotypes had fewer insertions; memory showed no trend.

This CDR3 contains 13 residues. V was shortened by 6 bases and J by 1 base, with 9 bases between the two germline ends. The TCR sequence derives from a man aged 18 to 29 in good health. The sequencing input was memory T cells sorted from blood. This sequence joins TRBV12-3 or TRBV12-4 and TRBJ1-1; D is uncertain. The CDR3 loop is CASSRNRNTEAFF. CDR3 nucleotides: TGTGCCAGCAGCCGCAACAGGAACACTGAAGCTTTCTTT.